The 13 T cell receptor beta chains given below trace back to one sample, sequenced in a study of T cell responses to AZD1222 COVID-19 vaccine. Here immunoSEQ multiplex PCR was the method, and the copy in TCRdb shows in-frame clones only, minus some. The sample shows about 150,000 clones, just over 90% of them seen only once. Sample: peripheral blood, taken 28 days after the second AZD1222 dose. These receptors were collected from an adult who received the AZD1222 COVID-19 vaccine.

V gene TRBV11-3 combines with J gene TRBJ2-5; D may be TRBD1 or TRBD2 (5 bases each). There are 15 residues in the CDR3. Trimming removed 4 bases at V and 5 bases at J, with 17 bases between. CDR1 SGHNT and CDR2 YENEEA come from the germline V gene. CDR3 DNA sequence: TGTGCCAGCAGCTCACTCAGGGATCCGGGGGAGACCCAGTACTTC. As protein: CASSSLRDPGETQYF.

The V and J genes are TRBV7-2 and TRBJ1-1; D is possibly TRBD1 (5 bases). Trimming left V 5 bases short and J 2 bases short, with 15 bases between. This CDR3 is built from 15 residues. Germline V gives CDR1 SGHTA, CDR2 FQGNSA. The CDR3, as DNA: TGTGCCAGCAGCAGAGTCCAGGGATTTAACACTGAAGCTTTCTTT. It codes for CASSRVQGFNTEAFF.

The chain is built from TRBV5-4 and TRBJ2-2; tentative D call: TRBD1 (7 bases). Deletions cut 0 bases from V and 0 bases from J, with 9 bases between. Germline-derived CDR1 and CDR2 are SGHNT and YYREEE (reference sequence). CDR3 length: 16 amino acids. CDR3 sequence: CASSLGRGANTGELFF. Here the CDR3 DNA reads TGTGCCAGCAGCTTGGGCAGGGGGGCGAACACCGGGGAGCTGTTTTTT.

The chain uses TRBV4-2 and TRBJ2-1; 9 nucleotides line up with TRBD2. In germline, CDR1 is LGHNA, CDR2 YNFKEQ. The ends lost 2 bases at V and 4 bases at J; junction bases unmatched: 12. The CDR3 is 18 amino acids. This CDR3 is CASSQMGLAGETYNEQFF. The CDR3 nucleotides read TGTGCCAGCAGCCAAATGGGGTTAGCGGGGGAAACTTACAATGAGCAGTTCTTC.

This rearrangement joins TRBV7-6 to TRBJ2-3, with D possibly TRBD2 on 6 matching bases. Germline V CDR1 and CDR2: SGHVS, FNYEAQ. The V gene lost 3 bases and the J gene lost 2 bases, with 9 bases spanning the gap. This CDR3 has 14 residues. CDR3 loop: CASSLGTATDTQYF. CDR3 sequence (DNA): TGTGCCAGCAGCTTGGGGACTGCCACAGATACGCAGTATTTT.

This clone was found once. The rearrangement uses TRBV9 and TRBJ1-2, with 7 bases identical to TRBD1. With V trimmed by 1 base and J by 4 bases, 4 bases remained unmatched. This CDR3 spans 14 amino acids. Germline CDR1 reads SGDLS; CDR2 reads YYNGEE. The CDR3 reads CASSVTGDSYGYTF. CDR3 in DNA: TGTGCCAGCAGCGTAACAGGGGACAGCTATGGCTACACCTTC.

The J gene is TRBJ2-7, the V gene TRBV18; no firm D call. Trimming stripped 4 bases from V and 2 bases from J, with 12 bases between. Per the germline V gene, CDR1 is KGHSH and CDR2 is LQKENI. The CDR3 covers 14 residues. This chain's CDR3 is CASSLPQEPYEQYF. The DNA of the CDR3 is TGTGCCAGCTCACTCCCGCAGGAACCCTACGAGCAGTACTTC.

The chain combines TRBV2 with TRBJ2-7; weak D call: TRBD1 (6 bases). The length of the CDR3 is 12 residues. V was clipped by 6 bases and J by 2 bases, with 8 bases between them. Germline values: CDR1 SNHLY, CDR2 FYNNEI. In nucleotides, the CDR3 is TGTGCCAGCAGAACAGGGACCTACGAGCAGTACTTC. Protein: CASRTGTYEQYF.

The chain carries TRBV19 and TRBJ2-3; no clear D. In germline, CDR1 is LNHDA, CDR2 SQIVND (reference sequence). The CDR3 is made up of 15 amino acids. Trimming left V 1 base short and J 3 bases short, with 11 bases between. The chain's CDR3 is CASSIVKGRTDTQYF. The CDR3 DNA sequence: TGTGCCAGTAGTATAGTGAAGGGTAGGACAGATACGCAGTATTTT.

The genes are TRBV6-6 and TRBJ1-1; 8 bases are shared with TRBD1. Trimming took 5 bases from V and 7 from J; bases not matched to a gene: 6. The CDR3 spans 13 residues. Germline values: CDR1 MNHNY, CDR2 SVGAGI (reference sequence). The DNA of the CDR3 is TGTGCCAGCAGTCTGACAGGGGTTTTTGAAGCTTTCTTT. Amino acids: CASSLTGVFEAFF.

The rearrangement uses TRBV24-1 and TRBJ2-3; maybe TRBD2 (5 bases). CDR1 is KGHDR and CDR2 is SFDVKD in the germline V gene. V lost 1 base and J 4 bases, leaving 14 bases between the germline ends. This CDR3 is built from 16 residues. The CDR3 sequence: CATSDFTARGADTQYF. In nucleotides, the CDR3 is TGTGCCACCAGTGATTTTACGGCTCGGGGTGCAGATACGCAGTATTTT.

The V and J genes are TRBV6-1 and TRBJ1-1; 7 bases are shared with TRBD1. The germline V gene encodes CDR1 MNHNS and CDR2 SASEGT. V was clipped by 1 base and J by 3 bases; unmatched bases: 11. This CDR3 is built from 17 residues. CDR3 loop: CASSEVRGRAGYTEAFF. In nucleotides, the CDR3 is TGTGCCAGCAGTGAAGTCAGGGGGAGGGCTGGCTACACTGAAGCTTTCTTT.

This sequence joins TRBV7-8 and TRBJ2-1, with TRBD1 as a possible D gene (5 bases). CDR3 size: 16 residues. V was cut by 5 bases and J by 0 bases, with 14 bases left in between. Per germline, CDR1 SGHVS and CDR2 FQNEAQ. The CDR3, as DNA: TGTGCCAGCAGCCTTAGGGGCCAGAGCTCCTACAATGAGCAGTTCTTC. Protein: CASSLRGQSSYNEQFF.